One sample yielded the 14 T cell receptor beta chains listed below, sequenced in a study of blood T cell repertoires in COVID-19. Libraries were prepared by immunoSEQ multiplex PCR; TCRdb keeps only in-frame clonotypes and omits some of them. The table shows 50,000 or so clones, with around 87% occurring only once. Sequencing was carried out using peripheral blood. The receptor source for this set is a man between 50 and 59 years old with active COVID-19.

Of note for this clone: Other DNA sequences in this sample translate to the same CDR3. The chain recombines TRBV19 with TRBJ2-7, with TRBD1 matching over 8 bases. Germline trimming cut 6 bases from V and 6 bases from J; bases unmatched to any gene: 1. CDR3 length: 11 residues. Germline CDR1 and CDR2: LNHDA and SQIVND (reference sequence). The CDR3 reads CASRDRGEQYF. In nucleotides, the CDR3 is TGTGCCAGTAGAGACAGGGGCGAGCAGTACTTC.

The CDR3 sequence: CATSRGTSVGTDTQYF. In DNA form, the CDR3 reads TGTGCCACCAGCAGGGGGACTAGCGTCGGGACAGATACGCAGTATTTT. V gene TRBV15 combines with J gene TRBJ2-3; 10 nucleotides agree with TRBD2. The CDR3 covers 16 residues. The junction had 6 bases not matched to a gene; V was cut back by 3 bases and J by 3 bases. Looked up from germline, CDR1 is LNHNV and CDR2 is YYDKDF (reference sequence).

The chain uses TRBV18 and TRBJ2-5; 10 positions match TRBD2. Germline CDR1 is KGHSH and CDR2 is LQKENI. This CDR3 has 16 amino acids. V trimming: 3 bases; J trimming: 0 bases; junction bases outside the gene matches: 4. CDR3 sequence: CASSPQTSGYQETQYF. The CDR3 DNA reads as TGTGCCAGCTCACCCCAGACTAGCGGGTACCAAGAGACCCAGTACTTC. The full variable domain, in which reference TRBV18 and TRBJ2-5 provide the parts outside the CDR3, is NAGVMQNPRHLVRRRGQEARLRCSPMKGHSHVYWYRQLPEEGLKFMVYLQKENIIDESGMPKERFSAEFPKEGPSILRIQQVVRGDSAAYFCASSPQTSGYQETQYFGPGTRLLVL.

This clone was detected once. The genes are TRBV7-8 and TRBJ1-5; 7 bases align to TRBD1. The V gene's germline CDR1 is SGHVS and CDR2 FQNEAQ. There are 14 residues in the CDR3. The J segment lost 5 bases and the V segment lost 4 bases, leaving 5 bases of the junction unmatched. The CDR3 protein is CASSSRQGDQPQHF. CDR3 nucleotides: TGTGCCAGCAGCTCCCGACAGGGTGATCAGCCCCAGCATTTT.

The V and J genes are TRBV2 and TRBJ2-1; D is perhaps TRBD2 (5 bases). The germline gives CDR1 SNHLY, CDR2 FYNNEI. The CDR3 sequence is 11 residues long. V lost 7 bases to trimming and J lost 9 bases, with 10 bases between them. The CDR3 region is CASTRGGEQFF. For the CDR3, the DNA is TGTGCCAGCACCCGGGGTGGTGAGCAGTTCTTC.

CDR3 sequence (DNA): TGTGCCAGCAGACGTACAGGGTGGGTTTCCTACGAGCAGTACTTC. This translates into CASRRTGWVSYEQYF. V usage is TRBV27 and J usage is TRBJ2-7; weak D call: TRBD1 (6 bases). Germline V CDR1 and CDR2: MNHEY, SMNVEV (reference sequence). The CDR3 length is 15 residues. V was cut by 6 bases and J by 1 base, with 16 bases left in between.

The CDR3 bases are TGTGCCAGCAGCTTAGACGGGAGGGTGGGGGATACGCAGTATTTT. As protein: CASSLDGRVGDTQYF. This chain connects TRBV7-2 to TRBJ2-3, with 8 positions matching TRBD2. CDR1 and CDR2 (germline): SGHTA, FQGNSA. Trimming took 1 base from V and 6 from J; bases not matched to a gene: 6. This CDR3 contains 15 residues.

V is TRBV6-1 and J is TRBJ2-2; TRBD1 might be the D (5 bases). CDR3 length: 14 amino acids. Trimming removed 1 base at V and 3 bases at J, with 6 bases between. Germline CDR1 is MNHNS and CDR2 is SASEGT. The CDR3 sequence: CASSEGGDTGELFF. The CDR3 DNA follows: TGTGCCAGCAGTGAAGGGGGCGACACCGGGGAGCTGTTTTTT.

The gene calls are TRBV30 and TRBJ2-3; unclear D gene. Trimming left V 3 bases short and J 2 bases short, with 9 bases between. Germline V gene sequence: CDR1 GTSNPN, CDR2 SVGIG (reference sequence). The CDR3 is made up of 13 amino acids. The CDR3 region is CAWSGLPTDTQYF. CDR3 nucleotide sequence: TGTGCCTGGAGCGGTCTTCCCACAGATACGCAGTATTTT.

The chain is built from TRBV2 and TRBJ2-6, with D possibly TRBD2 on 6 matching bases. The CDR3 consists of 17 residues. V was trimmed by 4 bases and J by 0 bases, leaving 13 bases between them. The germline V gene has CDR1 SNHLY and CDR2 FYNNEI. The CDR3: CASSGQRVSSGANVLTF. The CDR3 DNA follows: TGTGCCAGCAGTGGTCAGCGGGTTAGCTCTGGGGCCAACGTCCTGACTTTC.

The chain is built from TRBV5-1 and TRBJ2-1; unclear D gene. Germline V gene data show CDR1 as SGHRS and CDR2 as YFSETQ. Deletions cut 0 bases from V and 5 bases from J, with 9 bases between. This CDR3 is 14 amino acids long. CDR3 protein: CASSLGLGDNEQFF. CDR3 bases: TGCGCCAGCAGCTTGGGTCTAGGTGACAATGAGCAGTTCTTC.

CDR3 sequence: CAISESSGRSYEQYF. The CDR3, as DNA: TGTGCCATCAGTGAGTCTAGCGGGAGATCCTACGAGCAGTACTTC. V and J are TRBV10-3 and TRBJ2-7; TRBD2 aligns across 9 bases. The germline V gene encodes CDR1 ENHRY and CDR2 SYGVKD. Germline trimming cut 0 bases from V and 1 base from J; bases unmatched to any gene: 1. CDR3 length: 15 amino acids.

The chain recombines TRBV5-1 with TRBJ2-3; D is perhaps TRBD1 (6 bases). CDR3 size: 15 residues. Germline CDR1 is SGHRS and CDR2 is YFSETQ. Trimming removed 4 bases at V and 0 bases at J, with 12 bases between. CDR3: CASSPLDSSTDTQYF. The CDR3 DNA follows: TGCGCCAGCAGCCCTCTGGACAGTAGCACAGATACGCAGTATTTT.

This clone was seen once. V gene TRBV10-3 combines with J gene TRBJ1-1; the match to TRBD1 covers 8 bases. Germline CDR1 ENHRY, CDR2 SYGVKD. V trimming: 6 bases; J trimming: 1 base; junction bases outside the gene matches: 4. The CDR3 covers 14 residues. This CDR3 is CAIRQGQGNTEAFF. As DNA, the CDR3 is TGTGCCATCAGACAAGGACAGGGGAACACTGAAGCTTTCTTT.